The next 23 T cell receptor beta chains were all read from a single sample in a study of response to subunit inactivated influenza vaccine. TCRdb used MiXCR to reprocess the RT-PCR reads, holding one entry per CDR3 protein. The table lists more than 200,000 distinct CDR3 sequences, over 9% of them singletons. Here the sequenced sample was non-naive T cells sorted from PBMCs, taken roughly 2 weeks before vaccination. These receptors were collected from a man aged 45-60 years who received an inactivated influenza vaccine.

Only one count was recorded for this clonotype. The chain joins TRBV19 to TRBJ1-5, with D tentatively TRBD1 (5 bases). Looked up from germline, CDR1 is LNHDA and CDR2 is SQIVND (reference sequence). The CDR3 is made up of 14 amino acids. Trimming took off 6 bases at V and 4 bases at J, with 13 bases between the two ends. The CDR3 DNA reads as TGTGCCAGTAGGTCGGGGGAATGGAATCAGCCCCAGCATTTT. It yields the protein CASRSGEWNQPQHF.

In this sample, this clonotype turned up a few times. V is TRBV10-3 and J is TRBJ2-3; TRBD2 agrees at 9 bases. After removal of 10 bases from V and 1 base from J, the junction contained 6 bases not matched to a gene. The CDR3 runs to 14 residues. The V gene's germline CDR1 is ENHRY and CDR2 SYGVKD. The CDR3 loop reads CATQREAGTDTQYF. The CDR3, as DNA: TGTGCCACCCAGCGGGAGGCCGGCACAGATACGCAGTATTTT.

This clonotype was seen only a few times. This chain links TRBV28 with TRBJ2-5; D may be TRBD2 (6 bases). The CDR3 has 13 amino acids. Looked up from germline, CDR1 is MDHEN and CDR2 is SYDVKM. The ends were cut back, 6 bases at V and 6 bases at J, with 14 bases in the middle. The CDR3 nucleotides read TGTGCCAGCAGGCGGGACGGGCTGCAGACCCAGTACTTC. This codes for CASRRDGLQTQYF.

This clonotype was counted only a few times. V gene TRBV30 combines with J gene TRBJ2-3; D may be TRBD2 (5 bases). V lost 4 bases to trimming and J lost 3 bases, with 14 bases between them. Germline CDR1 GTSNPN, CDR2 SVGIG (reference sequence). This CDR3 contains 14 residues. CDR3 residues: CAWTRGLGTDTQYF. CDR3 nucleotides: TGTGCCTGGACCCGAGGACTCGGGACAGATACGCAGTATTTT.

This clonotype was observed a handful of times. J is TRBJ2-4 and V is TRBV4-1; unclear D gene. From germline, CDR1 is MGHRA and CDR2 YSYEKL. The CDR3 runs to 16 residues. The V end was cut by 4 bases, the J end by 2 bases, with 15 bases between. The chain's CDR3 is CASSLGPPRTKNIQYF. DNA of the CDR3: TGCGCCAGCAGCCTCGGTCCGCCGCGGACCAAAAACATTCAGTACTTC.

This clonotype has just a few counts. J is TRBJ2-5 and V is TRBV6-1; TRBD2 matches 11 bases. V dropped 6 bases and J dropped 6; count of bases not matched to a gene: 9. The CDR3 runs to 15 residues. CDR1 is MNHNS, CDR2 SASEGT, per germline. CDR3 protein: CASSPPSSGRKTQYF. The CDR3 coding sequence is TGTGCCAGCAGCCCCCCTTCTAGCGGGAGGAAGACCCAGTACTTC.

This clonotype was seen more than once but under ten times. The CDR3 loop reads CASSLSSGGISYEQYF. CDR3 nucleotide sequence: TGCGCCAGCAGCTTATCTAGCGGGGGAATCTCCTACGAGCAGTACTTC. The chain links TRBV5-1 to TRBJ2-7, with TRBD2 matching 10 bases. Germline V gives CDR1 SGHRS, CDR2 YFSETQ. The CDR3 is 16 amino acids. V shed 2 bases, J shed 0 bases, and the junction held 5 bases outside the gene matches.

This clonotype was observed a few times. The chain links TRBV29-1 to TRBJ2-5, with TRBD2 matching 15 bases. V dropped 7 bases and J dropped 5; count of bases not matched to a gene: 8. Per germline, CDR1 SQVTM and CDR2 ANQGSEA. The CDR3 covers 15 residues. The CDR3 nucleotides read TGCAGCGCTCGGACTAGCGGGGGGGCAAGGGAGACCCAGTACTTC. Protein product: CSARTSGGARETQYF.

This clonotype was found many times. The V and J genes are TRBV20-1 and TRBJ2-3, with 10 bases matching TRBD2. Germline V lookup: CDR1 DFQATT, CDR2 SNEGSKA (reference sequence). V was pared by 0 bases and J by 6 bases, with 6 bases of the junction left unmatched. The CDR3 is 15 amino acids. The CDR3: CSARETSGTGDTQYF. The DNA for the CDR3 is TGCAGTGCTAGAGAAACTAGCGGGACTGGGGATACGCAGTATTTT.

This clonotype has a handful of counts. The chain is built from TRBV7-2 and TRBJ2-7, with TRBD1 identical over 9 bases. Germline lookup yields CDR1 SGHTA and CDR2 FQGNSA. Germline trimming cut 5 bases from V and 5 bases from J; bases unmatched to any gene: 7. The CDR3 runs to 14 residues. The CDR3 nucleotides are TGTGCCAGCAGCCCCCGACAGGGGGAACACGAGCAGTACTTC. This sequence encodes CASSPRQGEHEQYF. The entire variable domain, with the rest obtained from reference TRBV7-2 and TRBJ2-7, is as follows: GAGVSQSPSNKVTEKGKDVELRCDPISGHTALYWYRQSLGQGLEFLIYFQGNSAPDKSGLPSDRFSAERTGGSVSTLTIQRTQQEDSAVYLCASSPRQGEHEQYFGPGTRLTVT.

This clonotype was observed a handful of times. The rearrangement links TRBV7-2 to TRBJ2-2, with D possibly being TRBD2 (5 bases). The germline V gene has CDR1 SGHTA and CDR2 FQGNSA. V lost 10 bases to trimming and J lost 4 bases, with 19 bases between them. The CDR3 spans 15 residues. The DNA for the CDR3 is TGTGCCACCCAAGCTAGAGGGTTAGTCACCGGGGAGCTGTTTTTT. It yields the protein CATQARGLVTGELFF.

At least ten counts were recorded for this clonotype. The rearrangement joins TRBV7-9 to TRBJ1-1; no clear D. Trimming pared 9 bases from V and 4 bases from J, leaving 9 bases between. This CDR3 has 11 residues. Germline CDR1 reads SEHNR; CDR2 reads FQNEAQ (reference sequence). The CDR3 sequence: CASNWGTEAFF. CDR3 nucleotide sequence: TGTGCCAGTAACTGGGGCACTGAAGCTTTCTTT.

This clonotype came up a few times. The chain combines TRBV3-1 with TRBJ2-6; TRBD1 is a possible D gene (6 bases). This CDR3 region has 14 residues. V lost 3 bases and J lost 6, with 9 bases in between. The germline V gene encodes CDR1 LGHDT and CDR2 YNNKEL (reference sequence). Here the CDR3 DNA reads TGTGCCAGCAGCCACAGGGGTATGGCCAACGTCCTGACTTTC. Amino acids: CASSHRGMANVLTF. Complete variable domain (other parts from reference TRBV3-1 and TRBJ2-6): DTAVSQTPKYLVTQMGNDKSIKCEQNLGHDTMYWYKQDSKKFLKIMFSYNNKELIINETVPNRFSPKSPDKAHLNLHINSLELGDSAVYFCASSHRGMANVLTFGAGSRLTVL.

This clonotype appeared once. The chain uses TRBV7-6 and TRBJ2-2; D may be TRBD1 or TRBD2 (5 bases each). This CDR3 has 15 amino acids. The V end was cut by 1 base, the J end by 4 bases, with 10 bases between. Germline V lookup: CDR1 SGHVS, CDR2 FNYEAQ. For the CDR3, the DNA is TGTGCCAGCAGCTTAGAGGGGACCCGCACCGGGGAGCTGTTTTTT. It codes for CASSLEGTRTGELFF.

The genes are TRBV7-2 and TRBJ1-5; no reliable D call. The V end lost 0 bases, the J end lost 7 bases, and 13 bases lay between the germline ends. This CDR3 contains 15 residues. Germline CDR1 is SGHTA and CDR2 is FQGNSA. The CDR3 coding sequence is TGTGCCAGCAGCTTAGCAAGGCTAGGGAACCAGCCCCAGCATTTT. It codes for CASSLARLGNQPQHF.

This sequence joins TRBV12-3 or TRBV12-4 and TRBJ2-2; TRBD1 might be the D (5 bases). V dropped 10 bases and J dropped 6 bases, with 9 bases sitting between them. The CDR3 spans 11 residues. The DNA for the CDR3 is TGTGCCACCAGGGATCCCGGGGAGCTGTTTTTT. Amino acid sequence: CATRDPGELFF.

This clonotype came up a few times. The J gene is TRBJ1-6, the V gene TRBV30; the D is unclear. CDR1 is GTSNPN and CDR2 is SVGIG in the germline V gene (reference sequence). The CDR3 has 15 amino acids. The germline V and J ends were trimmed by 0 bases and 5 bases, with 11 bases remaining between them. CDR3 nucleotide sequence: TGTGCCTGGAGTGTGAGATTAACAGATAATTCACCCCTCCACTTT. Translating it yields CAWSVRLTDNSPLHF.

This sequence joins TRBV7-9 and TRBJ2-2; D is perhaps TRBD2 (5 bases). The CDR3 consists of 13 residues. Per the germline V gene, CDR1 is SEHNR and CDR2 is FQNEAQ (reference sequence). V shed 4 bases and J shed 7 bases, with 10 bases lying between them. For the CDR3, the DNA is TGTGCCAGCAGCTCAACCGAGGGCGGGGAGCTGTTTTTT. Its translation: CASSSTEGGELFF.

V usage is TRBV20-1 and J usage is TRBJ2-7, with D possibly TRBD2 on 6 matching bases. Between the trimmed V and J ends, which lost 8 bases and 5 bases, there was a span of 16 bases. The V gene's germline CDR1 is DFQATT and CDR2 SNEGSKA (reference sequence). This CDR3 is 12 amino acids long. CDR3: CSTTRLGNEQYF. The DNA of the CDR3 is TGCAGTACTACCAGACTAGGGAACGAGCAGTACTTC.

This chain links TRBV20-1 with TRBJ2-3; 14 bases are shared with TRBD2. Looked up from germline, CDR1 is DFQATT and CDR2 is SNEGSKA (reference sequence). The CDR3 spans 16 residues. J was trimmed by 5 bases and V by 5 bases; bases with no gene match: 9. CDR3 protein: CSASQTSGRAVDTQYF. The CDR3 DNA sequence: TGCAGTGCTTCGCAGACTAGCGGGAGGGCCGTAGATACGCAGTATTTT.

The chain couples TRBV5-5 to TRBJ2-5, with TRBD1 identical over 7 bases. Germline values: CDR1 SGHKS, CDR2 YYEKEE (reference sequence). Trimming took 0 bases from V and 4 from J; bases not matched to a gene: 3. This CDR3 is 14 amino acids long. CDR3 loop: CASSLATGRETQYF. CDR3 nucleotide sequence: TGTGCCAGCAGCTTGGCGACAGGGCGAGAGACCCAGTACTTC.

The chain uses TRBV9 and TRBJ1-3, with no clear D. The germline V and J ends were trimmed by 0 bases and 2 bases, with 9 bases remaining between them. Germline CDR1 reads SGDLS; CDR2 reads YYNGEE. The CDR3 has 15 residues. The CDR3 loop reads CASSVGGSPGNTIYF. CDR3 coding DNA: TGTGCCAGCAGCGTAGGAGGGAGCCCTGGAAACACCATATATTTT.

The chain joins TRBV18 to TRBJ2-5, with TRBD2 matching over 10 bases. J lost 2 bases, V lost 3 bases, and 9 bases had no gene match. Per the germline V gene, CDR1 is KGHSH and CDR2 is LQKENI. This CDR3 has 17 residues. The CDR3: CASSPFSGRGSQETQYF. The CDR3 DNA follows: TGTGCCAGCTCACCGTTCAGCGGGAGGGGATCTCAAGAGACCCAGTACTTC.